Presented here are 21 T cell receptor beta chains from one specimen sequenced in a study of cytomegalovirus exposure and HLA in healthy donors. Use of 60 Vbeta and 13 Jbeta primers characterized the PCR. Generated by immunoSEQ multiplex PCR, the TCRdb table keeps only in-frame clones and is missing some. This sample contains 85,000 or so clones. Sequenced input: PBMCs. Receptors were obtained from a woman in her thirties in good health and CMV-seronegative.

The chain has TRBV2 and TRBJ2-7, with 9 bases fitting TRBD2. V was clipped by 4 bases and J by 0 bases; unmatched bases: 4. Germline CDR1 SNHLY, CDR2 FYNNEI. CDR3 length: 15 amino acids. The CDR3 here is CASSVLAGSSYEQYF. The CDR3 DNA reads as TGTGCCAGCAGTGTTCTAGCGGGATCCTCCTACGAGCAGTACTTC. Full variable domain (outside the CDR3, taken from reference TRBV2 and TRBJ2-7): EPEVTQTPSHQVTQMGQEVILRCVPISNHLYFYWYRQILGQKVEFLVSFYNNEISEKSEIFDDQFSVERPDGSNFTLKIRSTKLEDSAMYFCASSVLAGSSYEQYFGPGTRLTVT.

The chain links TRBV7-2 to TRBJ2-5; 14 bases are shared with TRBD2. This CDR3 is built from 17 residues. J lost 5 bases, V lost 5 bases, and 10 bases had no gene match. Germline V gives CDR1 SGHTA, CDR2 FQGNSA. CDR3 protein: CASSLGLAGGGWETQYF. The CDR3 region has the DNA TGTGCCAGCAGCCTTGGACTAGCGGGAGGCGGGTGGGAGACCCAGTACTTC.

As concerns this clone: The junction differs from germline at one of its ends, possibly a read error. J is TRBJ2-5 and V is TRBV7-7, with D possibly being TRBD1 (5 bases). In germline, CDR1 is SSHAT, CDR2 FNYEAQ (reference sequence). This CDR3 has 13 amino acids. CDR3 residues: CASSLGPQGTQYF. The CDR3 DNA reads TGTGCTAGCAGCTTAGGGCCGCAGGGGACCCAGTACTTC.

The rearrangement links TRBV9 to TRBJ2-1; possible D gene TRBD1, 6 bases. This CDR3 is 16 amino acids long. The V and J ends lost 0 bases and 0 bases respectively, with 10 bases between them. Germline V gives CDR1 SGDLS, CDR2 YYNGEE. The CDR3 protein is CASSVDQGGSYNEQFF. The CDR3 coding sequence is TGTGCCAGCAGCGTAGATCAAGGGGGCTCCTACAATGAGCAGTTCTTC.

The rearrangement joins TRBV30 to TRBJ2-1; the match to TRBD2 covers 8 bases. With 3 bases clipped from V and 0 bases from J, the junction kept 10 bases outside the gene matches. Germline V gene data show CDR1 as GTSNPN and CDR2 as SVGIG (reference sequence). This CDR3 comprises 17 residues. The DNA of the CDR3 is TGTGCCTGGAGGTCGCATAGCGGGGTCAGCTCCTACAATGAGCAGTTCTTC. This encodes CAWRSHSGVSSYNEQFF.

The chain employs TRBV5-1 and TRBJ2-7; 13 bases fit TRBD2. The CDR3 totals 17 residues. V lost 4 bases and J lost 3; bases outside the gene matches: 10. Germline lookup yields CDR1 SGHRS and CDR2 YFSETQ. The DNA for the CDR3 is TGCGCCAGCAGCCCCACGGGACTAGCGGGGACTTTCTACGAGCAGTACTTC. The encoded protein is CASSPTGLAGTFYEQYF. The entire variable domain, with the rest obtained from reference TRBV5-1 and TRBJ2-7, is as follows: KAGVTQTPRYLIKTRGQQVTLSCSPISGHRSVSWYQQTPGQGLQFLFEYFSETQRNKGNFPGRFSGRQFSNSRSEMNVSTLELGDSALYLCASSPTGLAGTFYEQYFGPGTRLTVT.

The chain carries TRBV15 and TRBJ1-4; 7 bases fit TRBD1. V trimming: 1 base; J trimming: 6 bases; junction bases outside the gene matches: 5. The CDR3 has 15 residues. Germline CDR1 reads LNHNV; CDR2 reads YYDKDF (reference sequence). CDR3 DNA: TGTGCCACCAGCAGAGCCTCGGGACAGTATGAAAAACTGTTTTTT. It specifies CATSRASGQYEKLFF.

V and J are TRBV5-4 and TRBJ2-7, with D perhaps matching TRBD2 (6 bases). Trimming removed 2 bases at V and 6 bases at J, with 18 bases between. The CDR3 consists of 15 residues. The V gene's germline CDR1 is SGHNT and CDR2 YYREEE (reference sequence). CDR3 sequence reads: CASSLTGEGVGEQYF. As DNA, the CDR3 is TGTGCCAGCAGCTTAACGGGAGAAGGGGTGGGCGAGCAGTACTTC.

This rearrangement joins TRBV4-2 to TRBJ2-1, with D perhaps matching TRBD2 (6 bases). CDR1 is LGHNA, CDR2 YNFKEQ, per germline. The CDR3 has 16 amino acids. With 2 bases removed from V and 8 bases from J, the gap between germline ends came to 19 bases. This chain's CDR3 is CASSQPNRGATDEQFF. CDR3 nucleotide sequence: TGTGCCAGCAGCCAACCCAACCGCGGGGCTACCGATGAGCAGTTCTTC.

This sequence joins TRBV18 and TRBJ2-7; 9 bases are a match to TRBD1. The CDR3 sequence is 15 residues long. After removal of 2 bases from V and 4 bases from J, the junction contained 6 bases not matched to a gene. CDR1 and CDR2 from the germline V gene are KGHSH and LQKENI. DNA for the CDR3: TGTGCCAGCTCACCATCCTGGGACAGGGCATACGAGCAGTACTTC. Its protein is CASSPSWDRAYEQYF.

The chain uses TRBV27 and TRBJ2-1; 7 bases map to TRBD2. V gave up 4 bases and J gave up 4 bases; unmatched junction bases: 10. Germline-derived CDR1 and CDR2 are MNHEY and SMNVEV (reference sequence). The length of the CDR3 is 16 residues. In DNA form, the CDR3 reads TGTGCCAGCAGTTCCCCTGGGGGGGGTAGTTACAATGAGCAGTTCTTC. Translation: CASSSPGGGSYNEQFF.

J is TRBJ2-1 and V is TRBV9, with no clear D. The CDR3 consists of 13 residues. The germline V and J ends were trimmed by 3 bases and 8 bases, with 12 bases remaining between them. Germline V CDR1 and CDR2: SGDLS, YYNGEE. CDR3 amino acids: CASSAPRRDEQFF. As DNA, the CDR3 is TGTGCCAGCAGCGCCCCCCGGAGAGATGAGCAGTTCTTC.

V gene TRBV6-6 combines with J gene TRBJ1-3; D call uncertain. The CDR3 sequence is 16 residues long. The germline CDR1 and CDR2 sequences are MNHNY and SVGAGI (reference sequence). Trimming removed 0 bases from V and 0 bases from J, with 9 bases in between. The CDR3 region is CASSYSMRSSGNTIYF. The CDR3, as DNA: TGTGCCAGCAGTTACTCGATGAGGTCCTCTGGAAACACCATATATTTT.

The chain joins TRBV28 to TRBJ1-2; the D gene is possibly TRBD1 (5 bases). There are 15 residues in the CDR3. From germline, CDR1 is MDHEN and CDR2 SYDVKM. Trimming cost V 7 bases and J 4 bases, with 19 bases left between them. The CDR3 nucleotides read TGTGCCAGCACCTTACGGGGCAGGGAGGGCTATGGCTACACCTTC. Its protein product is CASTLRGREGYGYTF.

The V gene is TRBV30, the J gene TRBJ1-2; maybe TRBD1 (6 bases). This CDR3 comprises 15 residues. V was clipped by 3 bases and J by 2 bases, with 16 bases between them. Germline assignment: CDR1 GTSNPN and CDR2 SVGIG (reference sequence). CDR3 nucleotide sequence: TGTGCCTGGAGCACCCCTGTAAGGGGGAACTATGGCTACACCTTC. It yields the protein CAWSTPVRGNYGYTF.

The genes are TRBV29-1 and TRBJ1-4; D gene unclear. Germline CDR1 reads SQVTM; CDR2 reads ANQGSEA. This CDR3 has 13 amino acids. Trimming removed 7 bases at V and 3 bases at J, with 12 bases between. The CDR3 sequence: CSAREDSNEKLFF. Here the CDR3 DNA reads TGCAGCGCGAGAGAGGATTCTAATGAAAAACTGTTTTTT.

The V and J genes are TRBV7-2 and TRBJ2-7; the match to TRBD2 covers 10 bases. This CDR3 has 14 amino acids. V dropped 4 bases and J dropped 6; count of bases not matched to a gene: 6. Looked up from germline, CDR1 is SGHTA and CDR2 is FQGNSA. The DNA of the CDR3 is TGTGCCAGCAGCTATAGGACTAGCGGTGCCGAGCAGTACTTC. This translates into CASSYRTSGAEQYF.

The chain is built from TRBV30 and TRBJ2-7; 7 bases are a match to TRBD2. Germline CDR1 and CDR2: GTSNPN and SVGIG (reference sequence). The CDR3 spans 14 residues. The V gene end was trimmed by 3 bases and the J gene end by 4 bases; junction bases not matched to a gene: 9. The CDR3 DNA sequence: TGTGCCTGGAGCGGTGGAGCGGGGAGGTACGAGCAGTACTTC. The encoded protein is CAWSGGAGRYEQYF.

The chain joins TRBV4-1 to TRBJ2-4, with D unresolved. V lost 4 bases to trimming and J lost 1 base, with 11 bases between them. CDR1 MGHRA and CDR2 YSYEKL come from the germline V gene. The CDR3 consists of 15 residues. The CDR3 loop reads CASSPGLLAKNIQYF. The DNA of the CDR3 is TGCGCCAGCAGCCCCGGTCTGTTGGCCAAAAACATTCAGTACTTC.

The chain links TRBV5-1 to TRBJ1-1; maybe TRBD1 (6 bases). The CDR3 totals 14 residues. Germline assignment: CDR1 SGHRS and CDR2 YFSETQ. V was trimmed by 2 bases and J by 2 bases, leaving 10 bases between them. CDR3 nucleotides: TGCGCCAGCAGCTTAAATGGGGGCAACACTGAAGCTTTCTTT. Its translation: CASSLNGGNTEAFF.

The DNA of the CDR3 is TGTGCCAGCAGCCCCCGGACTAGCGGGGTCTACAATGAGCAGTTCTTC. It translates to CASSPRTSGVYNEQFF. The chain uses TRBV9 and TRBJ2-1, with 12 bases that match TRBD2. The CDR3 contains 16 residues. CDR1 is SGDLS, CDR2 YYNGEE, per germline. Trimming at V came to 4 bases and at J to 3 bases, leaving 5 bases not matched to a gene.